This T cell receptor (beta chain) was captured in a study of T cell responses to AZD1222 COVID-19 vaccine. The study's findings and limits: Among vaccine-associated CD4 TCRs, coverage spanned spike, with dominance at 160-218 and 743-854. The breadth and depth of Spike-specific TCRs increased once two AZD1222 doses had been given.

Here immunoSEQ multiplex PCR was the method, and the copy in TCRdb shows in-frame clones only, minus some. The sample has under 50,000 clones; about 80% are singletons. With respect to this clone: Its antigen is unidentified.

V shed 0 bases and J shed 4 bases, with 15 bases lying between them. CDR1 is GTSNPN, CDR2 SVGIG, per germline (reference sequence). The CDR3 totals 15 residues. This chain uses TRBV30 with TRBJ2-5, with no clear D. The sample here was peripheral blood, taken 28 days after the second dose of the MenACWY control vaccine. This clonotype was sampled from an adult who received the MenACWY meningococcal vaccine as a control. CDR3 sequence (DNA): TGTGCCTGGAGTGTACCCCGACTCCCTATAGAGACCCAGTACTTC. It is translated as CAWSVPRLPIETQYF.